The clone carrying this T cell receptor beta chain was observed many times. Its antigen is unidentified. The source of the sample is a study of glioma-infiltrating T cells. Trimming removed 5 bases at V and 6 bases at J, with 10 bases between. The CDR3 totals 12 residues. Using RNA template, CDR3s of TCR alpha and beta were amplified with iRepertoire arm-PCR. For one-step reverse transcription and amplification, 100-400 ng of tissue mRNA or PBMC total RNA was used. TCRdb recomputed calls from the multiplex PCR reads with MiXCR, one row per CDR3 protein. Here the sample spans around 170,000 distinct CDR3 sequences, around 45% being singletons. Findings and caveats of the study: Gliomas, especially low-grade, showed above-expected tissue-blood divergence; non-neoplastic patients showed below. Tissue and blood shared very few CDR3 sequences.

The sequenced material came from glioma tissue, nonneoplastic brain tissue, or PBMCs (not recorded which). This sequence was found in a human donor with low-grade glioma or glioblastoma, undergoing nonglioma brain surgery, or in good health (not recorded which). This rearrangement joins TRBV12-3 or TRBV12-4 to TRBJ1-2; TRBD1 is a possible D gene (5 bases). The CDR3 sequence: CASSRQTNGYTF. The CDR3 bases are TGTGCCAGCAGTAGACAGACTAATGGCTACACCTTC.